The sequence of this T cell receptor (beta chain) was determined in a study of Graves' ophthalmopathy and Graves' hyperthyroidism (dated 2018 in TCRdb). Notes on the research overall: Peripheral blood samples were taken at the time of initial diagnosis, before any treatment was given. To tell Graves' ophthalmopathy apart from Graves' hyperthyroidism, and to predict which patients would progress to ophthalmopathy, the study relied on TCR beta repertoire signatures. In total, 120 to 150 blood samples were TCR-sequenced: some 43 ophthalmopathy, 75 hyperthyroidism and approximately 17 hyperthyroidism-to-ophthalmopathy patients. A discovery set of 100 or so patients (around 45 ophthalmopathy, 55 to 60 stable hyperthyroidism) was enrolled to explore V-J signatures distinguishing ophthalmopathy from hyperthyroidism. An independent validation cohort comprised around 19 hyperthyroidism patients and around 16 patients who later progressed from hyperthyroidism to ophthalmopathy. In 6 or 7 hyperthyroidism patients, T-cell repertoires of thyroid tissue and blood were compared. Once sampling was done, hyperthyroidism patients were given methimazole at a starting dose of 30 mg daily, while ophthalmopathy patients were given high-dose intravenous methylprednisolone. For training and testing, the 100 or so patients in the discovery cohort were randomly divided in a 7:3 ratio. Study-wide findings and limitations: No statistical method was used to set the sample size in advance, and the investigators knew which group each participant was assigned to. In cross-validation, the 13-signature model distinguished ophthalmopathy from stable hyperthyroidism with more than 85% sensitivity and approximately 81% specificity, while in the test set the corresponding values were approximately 79% and 70%. Among expanded thyroid clonotypes with frequency above 0.001, most also showed up in blood, which suggests that blood repertoires may reflect the thyroid immune response. In validation, the model predicted ophthalmopathy progression with 55% to 71% sensitivity and around 72% specificity; 12 predicted patients were CT-confirmed with GO in a median of about 7.1 months.

The table lists this clonotype with a few counts. Its recognized antigen is unknown. Within one base of it there is no much larger clone, and no base qualities were kept. Ophthalmopathy patients were characterized by moderately to severely active disease, a Clinical Activity Score of at least 3, a NOSPECS grade of at least 4, and a disease duration under 3 months. Patients were excluded if they had other autoimmune diseases, uncontrolled infections, pregnancy or lactation. Clinical symptoms, serum thyroxine, TRAb, thyroid ultrasound and orbital computed tomography were used for diagnosis. Ficoll-Paque density gradient centrifugation was used to isolate PBMCs from approximately 10 ml of fresh peripheral blood. Total RNA was extracted with Trizol reagent and quality-checked on an Agilent 2100 Bioanalyzer. For repertoire sequencing, the TCR beta CDR3 regions were amplified from RNA transcripts. HTBI primers and the Qiagen OneStep RT-PCR kit were used in a first-round RT-PCR, which was followed by a second-round multiplex PCR, size selection and purification. Libraries were sequenced paired-end with 100 bp reads on an Illumina HiSeq2000. The authors' analysis ran thus. SOAPnuke was used to process the reads, throwing out any read that had adapters, had uncalled bases, had a mean Phred below 15, or lacked an exact constant-primer or identifier match. High-quality paired reads were merged with COPE v1.2.5. Unique nucleotide sequences were defined as clonotypes and aligned to IMGT TRB V, D and J references using MiTCR v1.1. The analysis was limited to V-J combinations with a frequency above 0.0001, which together covered approximately 99% of repertoires. A TCR clonal expansion and chaos score per V-J combination was defined as the ratio of F50 clonal expansion to chaos observed in the TCRdist matrix. Welch's t-statistics and random forest were used to reduce features to about a dozen V-J combinations, which were fed into a naive Bayes classifier. The similarity between thyroid and blood repertoires was quantified using the Morisita-Horn index. TCRdb redid the processing of the public reads, applying fastp at Q25 and MiXCR, and retained in-frame beta chains. Identical CDR3 proteins give one entry, which carries the most common genes and DNA. The authors' filters were not applied to this entry. In all, the sample holds over 450,000 distinct CDR3 sequences, and approximately 14% of those were seen once. The top ten clones comprise over 7.5% of the sample.

The V end loses 5 bases and the J end loses 0 bases, and a stretch of 14 bases separates them. CDR3 length: 16 amino acids, cysteine to phenylalanine. The read is trimmed to its CDR3 DNA, 48 bases read in frame from base 1. CDR1 and CDR2 are drawn from the germline V gene (reference sequence): SGHAT, FQDESV. The sample taken for sequencing was blood. The sequence was collected from a woman under 40 with Graves' ophthalmopathy. Donor details come from another sample of the same person, matched by shared clones. The chain employs TRBV11-1 and TRBJ1-5, with TRBD1 as a weak D call on 5 bases. The CDR3 region has the sequence CASSRGRGFSNQPQHF. The nucleotide sequence reads as follows: TGTGCCAGCAGCCGAGGTCGGGGGTTTAGCAATCAGCCCCAGCATTTT.